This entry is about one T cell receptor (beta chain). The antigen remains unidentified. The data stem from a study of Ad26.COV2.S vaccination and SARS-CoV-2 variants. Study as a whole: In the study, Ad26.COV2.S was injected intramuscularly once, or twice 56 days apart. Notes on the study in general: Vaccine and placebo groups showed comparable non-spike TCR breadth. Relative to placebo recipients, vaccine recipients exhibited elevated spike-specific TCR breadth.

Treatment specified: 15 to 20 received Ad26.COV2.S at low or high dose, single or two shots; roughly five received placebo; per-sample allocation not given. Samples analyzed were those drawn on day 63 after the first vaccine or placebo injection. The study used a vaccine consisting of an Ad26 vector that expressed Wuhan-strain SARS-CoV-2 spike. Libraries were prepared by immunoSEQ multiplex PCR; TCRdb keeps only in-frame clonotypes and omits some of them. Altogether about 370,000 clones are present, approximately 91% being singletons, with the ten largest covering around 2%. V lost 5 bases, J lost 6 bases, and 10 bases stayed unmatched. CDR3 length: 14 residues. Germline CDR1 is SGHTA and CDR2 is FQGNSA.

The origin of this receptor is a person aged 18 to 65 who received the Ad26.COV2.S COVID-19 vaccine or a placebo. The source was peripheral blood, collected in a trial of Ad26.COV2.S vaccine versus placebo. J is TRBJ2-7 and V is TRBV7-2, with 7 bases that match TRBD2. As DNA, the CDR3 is TGTGCCAGCAGCCCTAGCGGCCACCTAGGCGAGCAGTACTTC. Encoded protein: CASSPSGHLGEQYF.